This passage covers 31 T cell receptor beta chains from one sample sequenced in a study of blood T cell repertoires in COVID-19. The repertoire was sequenced with immunoSEQ multiplex PCR; TCRdb's copy has only in-frame clones and lacks some. The sample records about 360,000 clones, 65% to 85% being singletons. Input material: peripheral blood. The receptors originated from a man aged 25 to 40 with active or convalescent COVID-19.

The chain recombines TRBV7-9 with TRBJ2-5; the D gene is possibly TRBD1 (5 bases). This CDR3 is 14 amino acids long. Trimming took off 5 bases at V and 0 bases at J, with 10 bases between the two ends. The germline V gene encodes CDR1 SEHNR and CDR2 FQNEAQ (reference sequence). The CDR3 reads CASSDQGNQETQYF. Here the CDR3 DNA reads TGTGCCAGCAGCGATCAGGGTAACCAAGAGACCCAGTACTTC.

This chain links TRBV11-3 with TRBJ1-2, with unresolved D. Between the trimmed V and J ends, which lost 5 bases and 2 bases, there was a span of 12 bases. The CDR3 runs to 14 residues. Germline-derived CDR1 and CDR2 are SGHNT and YENEEA. The CDR3 sequence: CASSPNRSNYGYTF. CDR3 bases: TGTGCCAGCAGCCCCAACAGATCGAACTATGGCTACACCTTC. The full variable domain, rest sourced from reference TRBV11-3 and TRBJ1-2, is EAGVVQSPRYKIIEKKQPVAFWCNPISGHNTLYWYLQNLGQGPELLIRYENEEAVDDSQLPKDRFSAERLKGVDSTLKIQPAELGDSAVYLCASSPNRSNYGYTFGSGTRLTVV.

This clone was observed a single time. The chain has TRBV15 and TRBJ2-3; 9 nucleotides line up with TRBD2. This CDR3 has 17 residues. With V trimmed by 1 base and J by 6 bases, 11 bases remained unmatched. The germline V gene has CDR1 LNHNV and CDR2 YYDKDF (reference sequence). CDR3 bases: TGTGCCACCAGCAGAGGGAGATTAGGCGGGGGGGAGGATACGCAGTATTTT. Translating it yields CATSRGRLGGGEDTQYF.

The chain carries TRBV7-2 and TRBJ1-2, with unresolved D. Trimming removed 6 bases at V and 3 bases at J, with 5 bases between. This CDR3 is 11 amino acids long. Germline CDR1 is SGHTA and CDR2 is FQGNSA. The CDR3: CASRSDYGYTF. In DNA, the CDR3 is TGTGCCAGCAGGTCAGACTATGGCTACACCTTC. The full variable domain, completed using reference TRBV7-2 and TRBJ1-2, is GAGVSQSPSNKVTEKGKDVELRCDPISGHTALYWYRQSLGQGLEFLIYFQGNSAPDKSGLPSDRFSAERTGGSVSTLTIQRTQQEDSAVYLCASRSDYGYTFGSGTRLTVV.

This rearrangement joins TRBV7-9 to TRBJ2-5; TRBD2 matches 10 bases. CDR1 and CDR2 (germline): SEHNR, FQNEAQ (reference sequence). Germline trimming cut 7 bases from V and 5 bases from J; bases unmatched to any gene: 10. CDR3 size: 15 residues. The CDR3 region has the DNA TGTGCCAGCACCCCGAGGGCTAGCGGGAGTGAGACCCAGTACTTC. This codes for CASTPRASGSETQYF.

The rearrangement links TRBV2 to TRBJ2-1, with 10 bases matching TRBD2. After removal of 11 bases from V and 6 bases from J, the junction contained 7 bases not matched to a gene. The CDR3 consists of 13 residues. From germline, CDR1 is SNHLY and CDR2 FYNNEI. CDR3 residues: CARVKREGNEQFF. The DNA of the CDR3 is TGTGCCCGGGTTAAGCGGGAGGGCAATGAGCAGTTCTTC.

CDR3 protein: CASSLGLAGYNEQFF. The CDR3 DNA sequence: TGCGCCAGCAGCTTGGGACTAGCGGGGTATAATGAGCAGTTCTTC. V gene TRBV5-1 combines with J gene TRBJ2-1; TRBD2 matches at 11 bases. This CDR3 has 15 amino acids. Germline loops: CDR1 SGHRS, CDR2 YFSETQ. V lost 0 bases, J lost 7 bases, and 3 bases stayed unmatched.

The V and J genes are TRBV29-1 and TRBJ2-7, with D possibly being TRBD1 (6 bases). Germline CDR1 is SQVTM and CDR2 is ANQGSEA. Trimming stripped 6 bases from V and 6 bases from J, with 15 bases between. CDR3 size: 12 residues. The CDR3 nucleotides read TGCAGCGTAGGGGGTCCCTCAGCCGAGCAGTACTTC. It specifies CSVGGPSAEQYF.

In its sample, this clone was seen once. V and J are TRBV29-1 and TRBJ2-3; TRBD2 agrees at 8 bases. Germline CDR1 SQVTM, CDR2 ANQGSEA. Trimming took 3 bases from V and 0 from J; bases not matched to a gene: 8. This CDR3 has 16 amino acids. CDR3 region: CSVDLGASGSTDTQYF. CDR3 nucleotides: TGCAGCGTTGATTTGGGAGCTAGCGGGAGCACAGATACGCAGTATTTT.

The rearrangement uses TRBV29-1 and TRBJ1-5; tentative D call: TRBD1 (5 bases). V shed 6 bases and J shed 0 bases, with 15 bases lying between them. This CDR3 is built from 15 residues. Germline loops: CDR1 SQVTM, CDR2 ANQGSEA. The DNA for the CDR3 is TGCAGCGTGCTTATGGAGGGGACTAGCAATCAGCCCCAGCATTTT. This sequence encodes CSVLMEGTSNQPQHF.

J is TRBJ2-5 and V is TRBV27, with D possibly being TRBD1 (5 bases). V gave up 0 bases and J gave up 4 bases, with 9 bases separating them. The CDR3 totals 14 residues. Germline V gene sequence: CDR1 MNHEY, CDR2 SMNVEV (reference sequence). The CDR3 loop is CASSLSGQGETQYF. CDR3 coding DNA: TGTGCCAGCAGTTTATCGGGGCAGGGAGAGACCCAGTACTTC.

This clone was seen more than once but under ten times. This chain joins TRBV5-3 and TRBJ2-1, with D possibly matching TRBD2 (5 bases). TRBV5-3 is an ORF, with its function uncertain. This CDR3 region has 15 residues. The V end was cut by 0 bases, the J end by 2 bases, with 9 bases between. The CDR3 reads CARSLGTATYNEQFF. DNA of the CDR3: TGTGCCAGAAGCTTGGGGACTGCTACCTACAATGAGCAGTTCTTC.

The V gene is TRBV9, the J gene TRBJ2-3; D is unclear. Per the germline V gene, CDR1 is SGDLS and CDR2 is YYNGEE. This CDR3 is 15 amino acids long. The ends were cut back, 0 bases at V and 5 bases at J, with 13 bases in the middle. The CDR3 sequence: CASSVAALVGDTQYF. CDR3 DNA: TGTGCCAGCAGCGTAGCGGCGCTAGTAGGAGATACGCAGTATTTT. Looking up the rest from reference TRBV9 and TRBJ2-3 gives the full variable domain: DSGVTQTPKHLITATGQRVTLRCSPRSGDLSVYWYQQSLDQGLQFLIQYYNGEERAKGNILERFSAQQFPDLHSELNLSSLELGDSALYFCASSVAALVGDTQYFGPGTRLTVL.

This sequence joins TRBV6-2 or TRBV6-3 and TRBJ1-4, with a tentative D call TRBD1 (6 bases). From germline, CDR1 is MNHEY and CDR2 SVGEGT. This CDR3 is built from 14 residues. The V end lost 0 bases, the J end lost 6 bases, and 8 bases lay between the germline ends. CDR3: CASSYSYRDEKLFF. CDR3 nucleotides: TGTGCCAGCAGTTACTCGTACAGGGATGAAAAACTGTTTTTT.

Only a few counts were recorded for this clone. The rearrangement links TRBV4-3 to TRBJ2-7; D gene uncertain. V was clipped by 0 bases and J by 0 bases, with 12 bases between them. The CDR3 runs 16 residues. Germline CDR1 LGHNA, CDR2 YSLEER. The CDR3 coding sequence is TGCGCCAGCAGCCAAGATCCGGTGACATCCTCCTACGAGCAGTACTTC. This codes for CASSQDPVTSSYEQYF.

V is TRBV29-1 and J is TRBJ2-7; perhaps TRBD1 as D (6 bases). V was trimmed by 7 bases and J by 1 base, leaving 17 bases between them. Germline CDR1 SQVTM, CDR2 ANQGSEA. This CDR3 region has 14 residues. The chain's CDR3 is CSAGSGAWSYEQYF. The CDR3 region has the DNA TGCAGCGCCGGATCAGGGGCCTGGTCCTACGAGCAGTACTTC.

The CDR3 loop is CASSPTVSGNTIYF. The CDR3, as DNA: TGTGCCAGCTCACCGACAGTCTCTGGAAACACCATATATTTT. V gene TRBV18 combines with J gene TRBJ1-3; perhaps TRBD1 as D (5 bases). V lost 3 bases, J lost 0 bases, and 6 bases lay in between. Germline V gene data show CDR1 as KGHSH and CDR2 as LQKENI. The CDR3 sequence is 14 residues long.

Only a few counts were recorded for this clone. V gene TRBV12-5 combines with J gene TRBJ1-3, with 8 bases fitting TRBD1. The CDR3 is 17 amino acids. V was pared by 5 bases and J by 3 bases, with 12 bases of the junction left unmatched. CDR1 and CDR2 (germline): LGHNT, FRNRAP. The CDR3 loop is CASGHPLTGGGGNTIYF. The CDR3 nucleotides are TGTGCTAGTGGTCACCCCCTTACAGGGGGAGGTGGAAACACCATATATTTT. The full variable domain, in which reference TRBV12-5 and TRBJ1-3 provide the parts outside the CDR3, is DARVTQTPRHKVTEMGQEVTMRCQPILGHNTVFWYRQTMMQGLELLAYFRNRAPLDDSGMPKDRFSAEMPDATLATLKIQPSEPRDSAVYFCASGHPLTGGGGNTIYFGEGSWLTVV.

The chain employs TRBV15 and TRBJ1-3, with TRBD1 matching 7 bases. This CDR3 spans 15 amino acids. Per the germline V gene, CDR1 is LNHNV and CDR2 is YYDKDF (reference sequence). After removal of 0 bases from V and 4 bases from J, the junction contained 3 bases not matched to a gene. The DNA for the CDR3 is TGTGCCACCAGCAGAGACAGGGGGGCCGGAAACACCATATATTTT. Protein product: CATSRDRGAGNTIYF.

The CDR3 nucleotides read TGTGCCAGCAGCCAAGGGACTAGCGGGGGGCGTAGCACAGATACGCAGTATTTT. Translating it yields CASSQGTSGGRSTDTQYF. The chain combines TRBV3-1 (or the pseudogene TRBV3-2) with TRBJ2-3; 14 bases are a match to TRBD2. CDR3 size: 18 residues. The junction had 3 bases not matched to a gene; V was cut back by 1 base and J by 0 bases. CDR1 LGHDT and CDR2 YNNKEL come from the germline V gene (reference sequence).

The rearrangement links TRBV7-2 to TRBJ1-2, with 8 bases identical to TRBD1. V lost 0 bases to trimming and J lost 8 bases; unmatched junction nucleotides: 5. Germline V CDR1 and CDR2: SGHTA, FQGNSA. The CDR3 extends over 14 amino acids. The CDR3 loop reads CASSLALQGAGYTF. Here the CDR3 DNA reads TGTGCCAGCAGCTTAGCTTTGCAGGGGGCGGGCTACACCTTC. The full variable domain, rest sourced from reference TRBV7-2 and TRBJ1-2, is GAGVSQSPSNKVTEKGKDVELRCDPISGHTALYWYRQSLGQGLEFLIYFQGNSAPDKSGLPSDRFSAERTGGSVSTLTIQRTQQEDSAVYLCASSLALQGAGYTFGSGTRLTVV.

The chain recombines TRBV4-1 with TRBJ1-2; no firm D call. Germline CDR1 and CDR2: MGHRA and YSYEKL. With 0 bases removed from V and 4 bases from J, the gap between germline ends came to 9 bases. The CDR3 length is 14 residues. Here the CDR3 reads CASSQEGGAYGYTF. Here the CDR3 DNA reads TGCGCCAGCAGCCAAGAAGGAGGTGCCTATGGCTACACCTTC.

The CDR3 DNA follows: TGTGCCAGCAGTTCCCAACATTGGTACGAGCAGTACTTC. It yields the protein CASSSQHWYEQYF. The V and J genes are TRBV12-3 or TRBV12-4 and TRBJ2-7; D call uncertain. This CDR3 is 13 amino acids long. V lost 4 bases and J 4 bases, leaving 11 bases between the germline ends.

The chain recombines TRBV18 with TRBJ2-5, with D unclear. CDR1 and CDR2 from the germline V gene are KGHSH and LQKENI. The CDR3 loop spans 12 amino acids. Trimming left V 6 bases short and J 1 base short, with 6 bases between. The CDR3 DNA follows: TGTGCCAGCTCGCCTACCCAAGAGACCCAGTACTTC. The encoded protein is CASSPTQETQYF.

This clone appeared a single time. J is TRBJ2-7 and V is TRBV4-1; 10 bases align to TRBD2. Losses at the gene ends were 0 bases for V and 1 base for J; bases not matched to a gene: 3. Germline assignment: CDR1 MGHRA and CDR2 YSYEKL. The CDR3 has 16 residues. The CDR3 region is CASSQDRAGGSYEQYF. The DNA of the CDR3 is TGCGCCAGCAGCCAAGATCGAGCGGGAGGGTCCTACGAGCAGTACTTC.

The chain combines TRBV15 with TRBJ2-2, with TRBD1 identical over 7 bases. The CDR3 totals 16 residues. V was pared by 3 bases and J by 1 base, with 5 bases of the junction left unmatched. Germline CDR1 is LNHNV and CDR2 is YYDKDF (reference sequence). The CDR3 is CATSRPGTENTGELFF. In DNA form, the CDR3 reads TGTGCCACCAGCAGGCCCGGGACAGAGAACACCGGGGAGCTGTTTTTT. The variable domain in full, with the rest retrieved from reference TRBV15 and TRBJ2-2, is DAMVIQNPRYQVTQFGKPVTLSCSQTLNHNVMYWYQQKSSQAPKLLFHYYDKDFNNEADTPDNFQSRRPNTSFCFLDIRSPGLGDTAMYLCATSRPGTENTGELFFGEGSRLTVL.

The chain carries TRBV6-1 and TRBJ1-1, with D hard to call. This CDR3 is 15 amino acids long. Germline-derived CDR1 and CDR2 are MNHNS and SASEGT. V was pared by 2 bases and J by 4 bases, with 14 bases between. The CDR3 coding sequence is TGTGCCAGCAGTGAATTTCGTCTATCGGGCACTGAAGCTTTCTTT. Its translation is CASSEFRLSGTEAFF.

The genes are TRBV15 and TRBJ1-5; 7 bases agree with TRBD1. V was clipped by 2 bases and J by 5 bases; unmatched bases: 6. The CDR3 is 15 residues long. CDR1 is LNHNV and CDR2 is YYDKDF in the germline V gene (reference sequence). The CDR3 DNA is TGTGCCACCAGCAGACGCAGGGGGGTGGATCAGCCCCAGCATTTT. It is translated as CATSRRRGVDQPQHF.

This clone appeared a few times. CDR3 protein: CASTLRTSGTDEQFF. The CDR3 DNA reads TGTGCCAGCACCCTGCGGACTAGCGGGACTGATGAGCAGTTCTTC. This rearrangement joins TRBV7-2 to TRBJ2-1; 12 bases are a match to TRBD2. The CDR3 has 15 amino acids. J lost 8 bases, V lost 7 bases, and 9 bases had no gene match. Germline CDR1 is SGHTA and CDR2 is FQGNSA.

A few counts support this clone. This chain uses TRBV30 with TRBJ1-1, with 7 bases identical to TRBD1. V trimming: 5 bases; J trimming: 4 bases; junction bases outside the gene matches: 13. The CDR3 is 15 residues long. CDR1 and CDR2 from the germline V gene are GTSNPN and SVGIG (reference sequence). In DNA, the CDR3 is TGTGCCTGGCTAAAGAGACAGGGAATCGCCACTGAAGCTTTCTTT. Amino acid sequence: CAWLKRQGIATEAFF.

The genes are TRBV7-3 and TRBJ2-1; 12 bases align to TRBD2. The germline V gene has CDR1 SGHTA and CDR2 FQGTGA. J was trimmed by 7 bases and V by 3 bases; bases with no gene match: 4. The CDR3 extends over 15 amino acids. The CDR3 region has the DNA TGTGCCAGCAGCTTCGGACTAGCGGGGCTTAATGAGCAGTTCTTC. Protein: CASSFGLAGLNEQFF.